Following are 25 T cell receptor beta chains from one sample sequenced in a study of T cells in Graves' hyperthyroidism and ophthalmopathy. RNA transcripts yielded amplified TCR beta CDR3 regions. In the first-round RT-PCR of the TCR CDR3, the HTBI primer set was used. In TCRdb, the multiplex PCR reads were re-called with MiXCR into one record per CDR3 protein. The sample has about 250,000 distinct CDR3 sequences; approximately 25% are singletons. The sequencing sample was made of blood. The origin of the receptors is a woman in her 40s with Graves' ophthalmopathy.

The J gene is TRBJ1-2, the V gene TRBV6-4; D gene uncertain. In germline, CDR1 is MRHNA, CDR2 SNTAGT. The CDR3 covers 11 residues. Trimming removed 5 bases from V and 8 bases from J, with 9 bases in between. The CDR3 sequence is CASSLKQGYTF. The CDR3 bases are TGTGCCAGCAGTTTGAAGCAAGGCTACACCTTC.

This clonotype was seen repeatedly, ten times or more. This sequence joins TRBV7-9 and TRBJ1-1, with D perhaps TRBD1 (6 bases). Per germline, CDR1 SEHNR and CDR2 FQNEAQ (reference sequence). V lost 0 bases and J 7 bases, leaving 12 bases between the germline ends. The CDR3 loop spans 14 amino acids. CDR3 in amino acids: CASSLAGRGDEAFF. The CDR3 coding sequence is TGTGCCAGCAGCTTAGCCGGGAGGGGGGATGAAGCTTTCTTT.

This clonotype showed up many times. This rearrangement joins TRBV4-2 to TRBJ2-5, with 9 nucleotides matching TRBD1. V lost 4 bases, J lost 3 bases, and 3 bases stayed unmatched. The CDR3 consists of 14 residues. Germline V lookup: CDR1 LGHNA, CDR2 YNFKEQ. The CDR3 here is CASSLQGAEETQYF. CDR3 DNA: TGTGCCAGCAGCCTACAGGGGGCTGAAGAGACCCAGTACTTC.

A note on this clonotype: One end of the junction is discordant with germline, which a read error may explain. V usage is TRBV5-1 and J usage is TRBJ2-7; 7 bases fit TRBD1. The germline V gene has CDR1 SGHRS and CDR2 YFSETQ. The CDR3 consists of 15 residues. The CDR3 region is CASTPRLGGVYEQCF. The CDR3 region has the DNA TGCGCCAGCACCCCCAGGCTAGGGGGCGTCTACGAGCAGTGCTTC.

Many counts were recorded for this clonotype. The V call is TRBV7-8, the J call TRBJ2-2, with 9 bases aligning to TRBD2. The V gene end was trimmed by 5 bases and the J gene end by 4 bases; junction bases not matched to a gene: 2. Germline V gene data show CDR1 as SGHVS and CDR2 as FQNEAQ. This CDR3 spans 14 amino acids. CDR3 DNA sequence: TGTGCCAGCAGCGCGGGAGGGCTCACCGGGGAGCTGTTTTTT. It yields the protein CASSAGGLTGELFF.

In its sample, this clonotype was seen many times. The V gene is TRBV27, the J gene TRBJ2-5; D is tentatively TRBD1 or TRBD2 (5 bases each). V shed 4 bases and J shed 1 base, with 10 bases lying between them. Germline V gene lookup returns CDR1 MNHEY and CDR2 SMNVEV (reference sequence). The CDR3 spans 14 residues. The CDR3 loop reads CASSSPGTQETQYF. The CDR3 nucleotides are TGTGCCAGCAGTTCTCCAGGGACCCAAGAGACCCAGTACTTC.

This clonotype was detected ten times or more. The genes are TRBV19 and TRBJ1-1, with D possibly matching TRBD1 (5 bases). Trimming stripped 4 bases from V and 0 bases from J, with 12 bases between. CDR1 is LNHDA and CDR2 is SQIVND in the germline V gene (reference sequence). The CDR3 has 15 residues. In DNA form, the CDR3 reads TGTGCCAGTAGTACCTCGACAGTAATGAACACTGAAGCTTTCTTT. It translates to CASSTSTVMNTEAFF.

The chain combines TRBV28 with TRBJ2-1; D may be TRBD1 (6 bases). The CDR3 runs to 17 residues. The ends were cut back, 1 base at V and 4 bases at J, with 17 bases in the middle. Germline lookup yields CDR1 MDHEN and CDR2 SYDVKM. The CDR3 loop is CASSLSRGPKIYNEQFF. CDR3 bases: TGTGCCAGCAGTTTATCCAGGGGCCCAAAGATTTACAATGAGCAGTTCTTC.

This clonotype came up a few times. This may arise from a read error, as a much more abundant clone is one base away. J is TRBJ2-7 and V is TRBV5-5; D gene ambiguous. Germline assignment: CDR1 SGHKS and CDR2 YYEKEE (reference sequence). The CDR3 loop spans 14 amino acids. Written as DNA, the CDR3 is TGTGTCAGCAGCGCGGTAACCTCTTATGGGGAGCAGTACTTC. Amino acid sequence: CVSSAVTSYGEQYF.

The sample holds many counts of this clonotype. For the CDR3, the DNA is TGTGCCAGCAGCTCTGGGGACACTTACTACGAGCAGTACTTC. Amino acids: CASSSGDTYYEQYF. V is TRBV7-8 and J is TRBJ2-7; tentatively, D is TRBD1 (6 bases). CDR1 and CDR2 (germline): SGHVS, FQNEAQ. The CDR3 consists of 14 residues. Trimming removed 4 bases at V and 3 bases at J, with 13 bases between.

As for this clonotype: This may be a read error, as it is one base from a much larger clone. The rearrangement joins TRBV11-2 to TRBJ1-5; D unresolved. This CDR3 is built from 15 residues. Germline V gives CDR1 SGHAT, CDR2 FQNNGV. In DNA, the CDR3 is TGTGCCAGCAGCTTAGAAGGAATTAGCAATCGGCCCCAGCATTTT. Translating it yields CASSLEGISNRPQHF. The full variable domain, its missing parts supplied by reference TRBV11-2 and TRBJ1-5, is EAGVAQSPRYKIIEKRQSVAFWCNPISGHATLYWYQQILGQGPKLLIQFQNNGVVDDSQLPKDRFSAERLKGVDSTLKIQPAKLEDSAVYLCASSLEGISNRPQHFGDGTRLSIL.

In its sample, this clonotype was seen once. The V gene is TRBV12-3 or TRBV12-4, the J gene TRBJ1-2, with unresolved D. The germline V and J ends were trimmed by 3 bases and 4 bases, with 15 bases remaining between them. The CDR3 has 15 residues. The chain's CDR3 is CASSFRMRGSYGYTF. The CDR3, as DNA: TGTGCCAGCAGTTTTAGGATGAGAGGATCCTATGGCTACACCTTC.

This clonotype was seen once. The chain links TRBV6-2 or TRBV6-3 to TRBJ2-7; TRBD1 matches 7 bases. Trimming took 5 bases from V and 3 from J; bases not matched to a gene: 7. This CDR3 region has 14 residues. Germline V gene data show CDR1 as MNHEY and CDR2 as SVGEGT. The CDR3 bases are TGTGCCAGCAGTCAGGGACAGCTCTTCTACGAGCAGTACTTC. It encodes CASSQGQLFYEQYF.

This clonotype occurred many times. The rearrangement uses TRBV7-9 and TRBJ1-2, with D unclear. There are 13 residues in the CDR3. Trimming pared 5 bases from V and 3 bases from J, leaving 10 bases between. Per the germline V gene, CDR1 is SEHNR and CDR2 is FQNEAQ (reference sequence). CDR3 region: CASSQVADYGYTF. The CDR3 DNA reads TGTGCCAGCAGCCAGGTGGCAGACTATGGCTACACCTTC.

The sample holds many counts of this clonotype. The chain links TRBV5-1 to TRBJ1-1; maybe TRBD1 (5 bases). Trimming pared 0 bases from V and 4 bases from J, leaving 10 bases between. The CDR3 is 14 residues long. The germline CDR1 and CDR2 sequences are SGHRS and YFSETQ. The CDR3, as DNA: TGCGCCAGCAGCTTGGGACAGACGGGCACTGAAGCTTTCTTT. Protein product: CASSLGQTGTEAFF.

This clonotype was seen a few times. Written as DNA, the CDR3 is TGTGCCAGCCAGTTAACTAGCGGGATCAACGAGCAGTACTTC. Translated, it gives CASQLTSGINEQYF. V and J are TRBV12-3 or TRBV12-4 and TRBJ2-7, with 10 bases aligning to TRBD2. The ends lost 8 bases at V and 5 bases at J; junction bases unmatched: 9. The CDR3 has 14 amino acids.

This clonotype was seen repeatedly, ten times or more. The gene calls are TRBV5-5 and TRBJ1-2; D gene uncertain. Germline V gives CDR1 SGHKS, CDR2 YYEKEE (reference sequence). V was trimmed by 0 bases and J by 1 base, leaving 13 bases between them. The CDR3 runs 16 residues. CDR3: CASSLETALINYGYTF. The DNA of the CDR3 is TGTGCCAGCAGCTTGGAAACAGCGTTAATTAACTATGGCTACACCTTC.

This clonotype came up many times. The CDR3 reads CASSRGVYEQYF. The CDR3 DNA is TGTGCCAGCAGCCGTGGGGTCTACGAGCAGTACTTC. This rearrangement joins TRBV7-9 to TRBJ2-7; D gene ambiguous. Germline V gene data show CDR1 as SEHNR and CDR2 as FQNEAQ (reference sequence). This CDR3 is 12 amino acids long. V gave up 5 bases and J gave up 3 bases, with 8 bases separating them.

V is TRBV28 and J is TRBJ1-2, with D hard to call. Germline V gene lookup returns CDR1 MDHEN and CDR2 SYDVKM. The germline V and J ends were trimmed by 3 bases and 8 bases, with 22 bases remaining between them. This CDR3 contains 16 residues. DNA for the CDR3: TGTGCCAGCAGTTTCACACACCGGGTCAGGCTTGAGGGCTACACCTTC. Translated, it gives CASSFTHRVRLEGYTF.

The CDR3 bases are TGCAGCGTCACGGACAGGGGAAACACCATATATTTT. Translating gives CSVTDRGNTIYF. The chain carries TRBV29-1 and TRBJ1-3; 7 nucleotides align to TRBD1. The trim removed 6 bases at V and 4 bases at J, leaving 3 bases unmatched. The CDR3 runs to 12 residues. The germline CDR1 and CDR2 sequences are SQVTM and ANQGSEA.

This clonotype was counted at least ten times. The V call is TRBV29-1, the J call TRBJ2-7, with TRBD2 matching over 7 bases. This CDR3 contains 14 residues. Germline V CDR1 and CDR2: SQVTM, ANQGSEA. V lost 5 bases and J lost 3; bases outside the gene matches: 10. CDR3 region: CSVLGLEAHYEQYF. CDR3 coding DNA: TGCAGCGTTCTTGGACTAGAAGCTCACTACGAGCAGTACTTC.

There are many counts of this clonotype. The V call is TRBV6-5, the J call TRBJ1-2; D gene ambiguous. The V gene lost 3 bases and the J gene lost 2 bases, with 16 bases spanning the gap. In germline, CDR1 is MNHEY, CDR2 SVGAGI. The CDR3 consists of 16 residues. Here the CDR3 DNA reads TGTGCCAGCAGTTATCTCCTGGCCGCAGGCAACTATGGCTACACCTTC. Amino acid sequence: CASSYLLAAGNYGYTF.

At least ten counts were recorded for this clonotype. V usage is TRBV5-1 and J usage is TRBJ2-7; D is ambiguous. Deletions cut 1 base from V and 3 bases from J, with 11 bases between. This CDR3 comprises 14 residues. Per germline, CDR1 SGHRS and CDR2 YFSETQ. CDR3 region: CASSLTQDHYEQYF. DNA of the CDR3: TGCGCCAGCAGCTTGACCCAGGACCACTACGAGCAGTACTTC.

This clonotype was detected ten times or more. The chain couples TRBV29-1 to TRBJ1-1; TRBD1 aligns across 7 bases. This CDR3 is built from 14 residues. Trimming cost V 7 bases and J 3 bases; bases outside gene matches: 11. Germline lookup yields CDR1 SQVTM and CDR2 ANQGSEA. Here the CDR3 DNA reads TGCAGCGATATGACAGGGCTAGGTTACACTGAAGCTTTCTTT. This translates into CSDMTGLGYTEAFF.

This clonotype was seen many times. This rearrangement joins TRBV12-3 or TRBV12-4 to TRBJ1-1; D is undetermined. V gave up 5 bases and J gave up 9 bases, with 10 bases separating them. This CDR3 is built from 11 residues. The CDR3 DNA is TGTGCCAGCAGTCCAGGACCGAAAGCTTTCTTT. Its translation: CASSPGPKAFF.